The clone carrying this TCR beta chain occurred many times. Its target is not known. Germline-derived CDR1 and CDR2 are SGHVS and FNYEAQ. The CDR3 length is 17 residues. After removal of 5 bases from V and 0 bases from J, the junction contained 8 bases not matched to a gene. TCRdb itself ran the reads through MiXCR, one entry per CDR3 protein. The sample includes around 130,000 distinct CDR3 sequences, 7% to 10% of them seen just once. This record belongs to a study of T cell repertoires in cytomegalovirus infection. Study context: Both a matching HLA type and CMV infection were indicated by public TCR beta signatures.

Findings and caveats of the study: Summed frequency of shared TCR beta families picked out CMV carriers who also had the relevant HLA.

Sequencing input: PBMCs. The chain recombines TRBV7-6 with TRBJ2-2; 8 nucleotides align to TRBD2. The receptor's source is a human donor in good health (CMV status not recorded). Some clones in this sample may be carry-over from other donors' samples. The CDR3 loop is CASSLRGGQANTGELFF. The CDR3, as DNA: TGTGCCAGCAGCCTCCGGGGGGGCCAGGCGAACACCGGGGAGCTGTTTTTT. Based on the CDR3 plus reference TRBV7-6 and TRBJ2-2, the full variable domain is GAGVSQSPRYKVTKRGQDVALRCDPISGHVSLYWYRQALGQGPEFLTYFNYEAQQDKSGLPNDRFSAERPEGSISTLTIQRTEQRDSAMYRCASSLRGGQANTGELFFGEGSRLTVL.